This T cell receptor (beta chain) derives from a study of CD8+CD57+ T cells in acquired aplastic anemia. The overall study: Sorted CD4+ and CD8+ cells yielded around 3.2 ug of DNA on average. Healthy donors yielded 9 million to 14 million CD4+ cell reads on average. Broader study findings: Patients and controls shared twenty-nine CD8+ CDR3 sequences, highly expressed in patients.

This clonotype was seen ten or more times. The target antigen is unknown. Germline CDR1 and CDR2: SGHRS and YFSETQ. CDR3 length equals 16 residues. V shed 2 bases and J 7 bases; nucleotides not matched to a gene: 8. Both TCR beta VDJ combination and CDR3 sequence profiling were carried out. Genomic DNA was the template for this profiling. MiXCR was run by TCRdb on the reads, yielding one entry per CDR3 protein. The table has 68,000 or so distinct CDR3 sequences, roughly 50% seen once. This TCR was recovered from a human donor in good health, serving as a control. J is TRBJ1-4 and V is TRBV5-1; 10 nucleotides agree with TRBD1. What was sequenced was sorted CD4+, CD8+, or CD8+CD57+ T cells (not recorded which) from PBMCs. The DNA for the CDR3 is TGCGCCAGCAGCTTACACCGGGACAGGGGATTTGAAAAACTGTTTTTT. Protein product: CASSLHRDRGFEKLFF. The full variable domain, rest sourced from reference TRBV5-1 and TRBJ1-4, is KAGVTQTPRYLIKTRGQQVTLSCSPISGHRSVSWYQQTPGQGLQFLFEYFSETQRNKGNFPGRFSGRQFSNSRSEMNVSTLELGDSALYLCASSLHRDRGFEKLFFGSGTQLSVL.